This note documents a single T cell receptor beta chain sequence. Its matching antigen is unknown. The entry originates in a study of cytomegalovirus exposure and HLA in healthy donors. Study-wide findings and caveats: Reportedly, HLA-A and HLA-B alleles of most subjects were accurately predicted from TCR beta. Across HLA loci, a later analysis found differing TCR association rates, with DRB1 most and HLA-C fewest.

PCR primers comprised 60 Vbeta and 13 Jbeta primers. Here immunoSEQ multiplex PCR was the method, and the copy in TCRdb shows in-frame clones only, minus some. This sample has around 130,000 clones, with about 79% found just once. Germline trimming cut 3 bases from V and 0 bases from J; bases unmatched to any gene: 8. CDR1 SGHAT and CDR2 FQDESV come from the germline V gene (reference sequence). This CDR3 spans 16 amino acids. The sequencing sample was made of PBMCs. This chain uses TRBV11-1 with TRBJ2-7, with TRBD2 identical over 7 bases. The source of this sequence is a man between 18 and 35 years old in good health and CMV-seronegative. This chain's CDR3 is CASSFGGGTYSYEQYF. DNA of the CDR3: TGTGCCAGCAGCTTTGGGGGGGGAACCTACTCCTACGAGCAGTACTTC.